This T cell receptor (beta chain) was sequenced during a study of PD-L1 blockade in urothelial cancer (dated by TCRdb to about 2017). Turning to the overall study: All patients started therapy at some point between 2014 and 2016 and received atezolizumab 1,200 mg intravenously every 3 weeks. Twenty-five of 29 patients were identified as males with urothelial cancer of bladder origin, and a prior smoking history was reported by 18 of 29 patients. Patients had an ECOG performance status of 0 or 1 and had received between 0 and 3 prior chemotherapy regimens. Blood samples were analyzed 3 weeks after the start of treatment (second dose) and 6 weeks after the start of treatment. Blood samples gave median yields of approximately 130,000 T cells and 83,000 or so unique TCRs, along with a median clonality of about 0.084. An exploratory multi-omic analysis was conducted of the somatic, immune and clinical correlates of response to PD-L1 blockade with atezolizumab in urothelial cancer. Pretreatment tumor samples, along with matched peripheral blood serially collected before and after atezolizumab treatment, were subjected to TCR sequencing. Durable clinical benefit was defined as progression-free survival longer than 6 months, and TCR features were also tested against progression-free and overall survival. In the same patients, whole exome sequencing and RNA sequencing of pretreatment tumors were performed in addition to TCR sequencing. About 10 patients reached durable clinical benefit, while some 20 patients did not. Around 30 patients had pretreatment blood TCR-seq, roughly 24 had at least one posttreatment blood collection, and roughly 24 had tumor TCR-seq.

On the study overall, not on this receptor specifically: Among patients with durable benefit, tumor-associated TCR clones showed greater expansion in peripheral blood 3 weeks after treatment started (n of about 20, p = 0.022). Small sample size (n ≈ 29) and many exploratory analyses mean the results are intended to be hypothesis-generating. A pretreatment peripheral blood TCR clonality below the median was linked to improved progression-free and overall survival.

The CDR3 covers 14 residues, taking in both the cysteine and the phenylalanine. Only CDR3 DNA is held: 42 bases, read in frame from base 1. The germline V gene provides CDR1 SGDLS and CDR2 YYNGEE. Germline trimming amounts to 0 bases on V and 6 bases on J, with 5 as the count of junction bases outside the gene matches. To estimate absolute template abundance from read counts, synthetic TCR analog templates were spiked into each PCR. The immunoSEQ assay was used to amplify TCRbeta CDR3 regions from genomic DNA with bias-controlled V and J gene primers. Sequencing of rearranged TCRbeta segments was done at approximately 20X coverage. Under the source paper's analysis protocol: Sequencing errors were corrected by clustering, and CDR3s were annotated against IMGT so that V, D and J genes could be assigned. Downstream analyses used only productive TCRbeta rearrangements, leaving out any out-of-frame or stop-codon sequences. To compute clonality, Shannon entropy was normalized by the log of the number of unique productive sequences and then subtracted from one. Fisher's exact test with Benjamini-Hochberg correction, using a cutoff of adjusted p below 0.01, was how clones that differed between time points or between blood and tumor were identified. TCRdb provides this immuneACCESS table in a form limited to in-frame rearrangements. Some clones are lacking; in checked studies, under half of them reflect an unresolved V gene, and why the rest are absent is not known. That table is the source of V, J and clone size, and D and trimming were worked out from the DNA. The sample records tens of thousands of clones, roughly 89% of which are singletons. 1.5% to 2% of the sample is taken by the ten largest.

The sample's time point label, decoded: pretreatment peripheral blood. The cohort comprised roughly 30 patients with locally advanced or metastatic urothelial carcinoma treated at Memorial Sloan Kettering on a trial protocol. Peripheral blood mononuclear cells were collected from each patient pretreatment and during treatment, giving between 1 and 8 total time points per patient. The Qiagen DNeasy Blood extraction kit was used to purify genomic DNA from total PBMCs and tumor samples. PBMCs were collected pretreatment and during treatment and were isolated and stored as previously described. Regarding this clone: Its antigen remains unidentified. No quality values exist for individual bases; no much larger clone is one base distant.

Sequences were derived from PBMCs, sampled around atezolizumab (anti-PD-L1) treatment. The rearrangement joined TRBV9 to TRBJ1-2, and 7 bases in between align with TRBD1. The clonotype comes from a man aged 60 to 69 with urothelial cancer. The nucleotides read TGTGCCAGCAGCGTAGACCACAGGGGTCATGGCTACACCTTC. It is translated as CASSVDHRGHGYTF.